One sample yielded the 21 T cell receptor beta chains listed below, sequenced in a study of CD8+CD57+ T cells in acquired aplastic anemia. Using genomic DNA as the template, TCR beta VDJ and CDR3 profiling was carried out. Each CDR3 protein is one row after TCRdb ran MiXCR on the reads. The profile covers 150,000 to 200,000 distinct CDR3 sequences, with about 50% appearing a single time and under 40% taken by the ten largest. Patients chosen for sequencing had CD8+CD57+ cells that had expanded, as shown by flow cytometry. Sequenced: sorted CD4+, CD8+, or CD8+CD57+ T cells (not recorded which) from PBMCs. These receptors originate from a human donor with aplastic anemia.

V is TRBV20-1 and J is TRBJ2-5; D gene unclear. Per germline, CDR1 DFQATT and CDR2 SNEGSKA (reference sequence). V dropped 0 bases and J dropped 4 bases, with 12 bases sitting between them. The CDR3 covers 14 residues. For the CDR3, the DNA is TGCAGTGCTAGAGATCGGTGGGTTCGAGAGACCCAGTACTTC. Its translation is CSARDRWVRETQYF.

The chain is built from TRBV7-6 and TRBJ2-7, with D perhaps being TRBD1 or TRBD2 (5 bases each). V gave up 5 bases and J gave up 3 bases, with 14 bases separating them. Per the germline V gene, CDR1 is SGHVS and CDR2 is FNYEAQ. There are 14 residues in the CDR3. CDR3 nucleotides: TGTGCCAGCAGCCCCCTCCGGGACGGCTACGAGCAGTACTTC. It codes for CASSPLRDGYEQYF.

This clonotype was counted between two and nine times. This chain joins TRBV30 and TRBJ2-3, with D uncertain. The germline V gene encodes CDR1 GTSNPN and CDR2 SVGIG (reference sequence). This CDR3 comprises 13 residues. The germline V and J ends were trimmed by 0 bases and 2 bases, with 6 bases remaining between them. CDR3 amino acids: CAWSVDTTDTQYF. The DNA for the CDR3 is TGTGCCTGGAGTGTAGACACCACAGATACGCAGTATTTT.

The chain has TRBV27 and TRBJ1-1, with D possibly being TRBD1 (5 bases). The CDR3 sequence is 11 residues long. Germline CDR1 reads MNHEY; CDR2 reads SMNVEV (reference sequence). V dropped 5 bases and J dropped 8 bases, with 9 bases sitting between them. The CDR3 DNA sequence: TGTGCCAGCAGTCGGGCAGGGGAAGCTTTCTTT. It specifies CASSRAGEAFF.

The table lists this clonotype with many counts. The chain uses TRBV29-1 and TRBJ2-7, with D possibly being TRBD1 (5 bases). The CDR3 consists of 14 residues. Germline V gives CDR1 SQVTM, CDR2 ANQGSEA. The V and J ends lost 6 bases and 6 bases respectively, with 21 bases between them. The DNA for the CDR3 is TGCAGCGTCCTAAGCGCAGGGTTGCGTGGCGAGCAGTACTTC. Protein: CSVLSAGLRGEQYF.

Ten or more counts support this clonotype. The chain uses TRBV12-3 or TRBV12-4 and TRBJ2-1; D is uncertain. Trimming pared 3 bases from V and 5 bases from J, leaving 8 bases between. The CDR3 is 13 amino acids. CDR3 DNA sequence: TGTGCCAGCAGTTTCGGACGACACAATGAGCAGTTCTTC. This translates into CASSFGRHNEQFF.

This chain joins TRBV15 and TRBJ2-1, with 8 positions matching TRBD2. Germline V gene lookup returns CDR1 LNHNV and CDR2 YYDKDF (reference sequence). V was pared by 3 bases and J by 2 bases, with 9 bases of the junction left unmatched. CDR3 length: 17 amino acids. The chain's CDR3 is CATSSEQLGLAYNEQFF. The CDR3 coding sequence is TGTGCCACCAGCAGCGAACAGTTGGGACTAGCCTACAATGAGCAGTTCTTC. Full variable domain (missing parts from reference TRBV15 and TRBJ2-1): DAMVIQNPRYQVTQFGKPVTLSCSQTLNHNVMYWYQQKSSQAPKLLFHYYDKDFNNEADTPDNFQSRRPNTSFCFLDIRSPGLGDTAMYLCATSSEQLGLAYNEQFFGPGTRLTVL.

This clonotype showed up many times. The V call is TRBV6-1, the J call TRBJ2-7; D gene ambiguous. The V gene lost 4 bases and the J gene lost 5 bases, with 15 bases spanning the gap. Per germline, CDR1 MNHNS and CDR2 SASEGT. The CDR3 has 14 residues. The CDR3 here is CASSVLGPENEQYF. The CDR3 DNA follows: TGTGCCAGCAGTGTTCTAGGCCCGGAGAACGAGCAGTACTTC.

To note about this clonotype: A much larger clonotype is one base distant, so this may be a read error. This chain joins TRBV10-3 and TRBJ1-5; 7 bases map to TRBD1. This CDR3 spans 18 amino acids. CDR1 and CDR2 (germline): ENHRY, SYGVKD. With 10 bases clipped from V and 6 bases from J, the junction kept 24 bases outside the gene matches. The CDR3 protein is CASQAPDGEDRQGQPQHF. The CDR3 coding sequence is TGTGCCAGTCAAGCCCCGGACGGCGAAGACAGACAGGGTCAGCCCCAGCATTTT.

This clonotype has a handful of counts. This chain connects TRBV24-1 to TRBJ2-6; D remains ambiguous. CDR1 KGHDR and CDR2 SFDVKD come from the germline V gene. The CDR3 length is 16 residues. Trimming cost V 3 bases and J 2 bases, with 10 bases left between them. CDR3 amino acids: CATSDPALPGANVLTF. CDR3 nucleotides: TGTGCCACCAGTGATCCTGCATTACCTGGGGCCAACGTCCTGACTTTC.

This chain links TRBV7-6 with TRBJ2-5; the D gene is possibly TRBD2 (7 bases). V shed 4 bases and J shed 2 bases, with 17 bases lying between them. This CDR3 contains 16 residues. From germline, CDR1 is SGHVS and CDR2 FNYEAQ. DNA of the CDR3: TGTGCCAGCAGCTCACCCAGAGCGGGGACACAAGAGACCCAGTACTTC. The encoded protein is CASSSPRAGTQETQYF.

This clonotype was counted ten times or more. This rearrangement joins TRBV5-5 to TRBJ2-7; 7 nucleotides match TRBD1. CDR3 length: 15 amino acids. The germline CDR1 and CDR2 sequences are SGHKS and YYEKEE (reference sequence). Trimming cost V 0 bases and J 3 bases; bases outside gene matches: 6. The DNA for the CDR3 is TGTGCCAGCAGCTTGGATGGGGACAGCTACTACGAGCAGTACTTC. It is translated as CASSLDGDSYYEQYF.

About this clonotype itself: Because it lacks the conserved phenylalanine or tryptophan at the end, this CDR3 is likely a read error. V is TRBV5-1 and J is TRBJ1-1; TRBD1 aligns across 7 bases. The CDR3 is made up of 13 amino acids. Germline CDR1 and CDR2: SGHRS and YFSETQ. The CDR3 DNA is TGTGCCAGCAGCTTCAGGGGGAGGGCTGAAGCTTTCTGT. It yields the protein CASSFRGRAEAFC.

The rearrangement joins TRBV5-1 to TRBJ1-2; 9 nucleotides agree with TRBD1. In germline, CDR1 is SGHRS, CDR2 YFSETQ. V lost 0 bases to trimming and J lost 11 bases; unmatched junction nucleotides: 2. The CDR3 loop spans 12 amino acids. The CDR3: CASSLAGTGYTF. CDR3 nucleotides: TGCGCCAGCAGCTTGGCCGGGACAGGGTACACCTTC.

This clonotype was seen more than once but under ten times. The chain combines TRBV6-5 with TRBJ1-4; tentative D call: TRBD1 (5 bases). CDR1 and CDR2 from the germline V gene are MNHEY and SVGAGI. CDR3 size: 14 residues. Trimming removed 4 bases from V and 3 bases from J, with 9 bases in between. The DNA for the CDR3 is TGTGCCAGCAGTTTGGGGGTAGCTAATGAAAAACTGTTTTTT. As protein: CASSLGVANEKLFF.

Only a few counts were recorded for this clonotype. The rearrangement links TRBV7-9 to TRBJ2-7, with D possibly matching TRBD1 (6 bases). Trimming pared 6 bases from V and 6 bases from J, leaving 12 bases between. In germline, CDR1 is SEHNR, CDR2 FQNEAQ (reference sequence). This CDR3 has 12 amino acids. CDR3 DNA: TGTGCCAGCAGACCCACAGGGCTCGAGCAGTACTTC. Translating gives CASRPTGLEQYF.

The chain recombines TRBV27 with TRBJ1-2, with TRBD1 identical over 7 bases. The germline V gene encodes CDR1 MNHEY and CDR2 SMNVEV (reference sequence). The length of the CDR3 is 15 residues. V lost 5 bases, J lost 6 bases, and 12 bases stayed unmatched. This chain's CDR3 is CASSLLPTTGDGYTF. CDR3 nucleotide sequence: TGTGCCAGCAGTCTCCTACCCACCACAGGGGATGGCTACACCTTC.

Concerning this clonotype itself: A much larger clone differs from this one at a single base, so this may be a read error. The genes are TRBV6-5 and TRBJ2-6; D unclear. This CDR3 has 16 amino acids. Germline CDR1 MNHEY, CDR2 SVGAGI. This CDR3 is CAISYVRAAGANVLTF. The CDR3 DNA sequence: TGTGCCATCAGTTACGTGCGCGCTGCTGGGGCCAACGTCCTGACTTTC.

Many counts were recorded for this clonotype. The chain employs TRBV5-5 and TRBJ1-1; D gene uncertain. The CDR3 is 14 residues long. Germline V gives CDR1 SGHKS, CDR2 YYEKEE (reference sequence). Trimming cost V 0 bases and J 4 bases, with 10 bases left between them. The CDR3 reads CASSLVAVTTEAFF. CDR3 nucleotide sequence: TGTGCCAGCAGCTTGGTTGCAGTCACCACTGAAGCTTTCTTT.

Note on this clonotype: Sequence at one end of the junction differs from germline and may be a read error. V gene TRBV2 combines with J gene TRBJ1-1; D is perhaps TRBD1 (5 bases). This CDR3 region has 13 residues. Germline V gives CDR1 SNHLY, CDR2 FYNNEI. The CDR3 reads CAGRDRLNTEAFF. The CDR3 coding sequence is TGTGCCGGCAGAGACAGACTAAACACTGAAGCTTTCTTT.

The sample holds many counts of this clonotype. V usage is TRBV24-1 and J usage is TRBJ2-2; possible D gene TRBD2, 6 bases. The V and J ends lost 3 bases and 2 bases respectively, with 15 bases between them. The germline V gene encodes CDR1 KGHDR and CDR2 SFDVKD. The CDR3 sequence is 17 residues long. CDR3 nucleotides: TGTGCCACCAGTGATCATTGGGCTAGCGCAAACACCGGGGAGCTGTTTTTT. It is translated as CATSDHWASANTGELFF.